Each of the 17 T cell receptor beta chains below was sequenced from the same sample in a study of T cells in women clearing cervical HPV infection (dated by TCRdb to between 2018 and 2020). The library was prepared using the immunoSEQ multiplex PCR assay. TCRdb holds this immuneACCESS table with in-frame rearrangements only. Some clones are missing; in checked studies, unresolved V genes explain under half, and the rest has no known cause. Per the sample table, the count is about 35,000 clones. The ten most abundant clones make up 1.6% of the sample. Sequenced: blood buffy coat. These receptors were taken from a woman between 18 and 70 years old with a cervical HPV16 infection that either progressed to CIN3+ or cleared (not recorded which).

A remark on this clone: The same CDR3 arises from other DNA sequences in this sample as well. The DNA read from the CDR3 is TGTGCCAGCAAGACAGAATTTATTACTAACTATGGC. It yields the protein CASKTEFITNYG. The whole CDR3 sequence is CASKTEFITNYGYTF. This chain connects TRBV2 to TRBJ1-2, with D tentatively TRBD1 (5 bases). The read ends 3 residues early relative to the CDR3; the germline J gene fills the gap. There are 15 residues in the CDR3. Trimming shortened V by 7 bases and J by 0 bases, and 15 bases separated the two germline ends. Germline V gene lookup returns CDR1 SNHLY and CDR2 FYNNEI.

This CDR3 reads CSVGGVRTDTQYF. CDR3 DNA, as far as it was read: TGCAGCGTTGGGGGCGTCCGCACAGATACG. The chain recombines TRBV29-1 with TRBJ2-3; a possible D gene is TRBD1 (5 bases). The read gets to within 3 residues of the CDR3 end, and the germline J gene fills in the rest. The V end lost 4 bases, the J end lost 1 base, and 9 bases lay between the germline ends. Looked up from germline, CDR1 is SQVTM and CDR2 is ANQGSEA. This CDR3 is 13 amino acids long.

Of note for this clone: The CDR3 goes on 3 residues after the read ends, and that part is filled in from the germline J gene. The V and J genes are TRBV2 and TRBJ2-3; D could derive from TRBD1 or TRBD2 (5 bases each). The CDR3 is 14 residues long. Looked up from germline, CDR1 is SNHLY and CDR2 is FYNNEI. The DNA read from the CDR3 is TGTGCCAGCAGTGAAGCGCTTCAGGGAGAGACG. This translates into CASSEALQGET. From start to end, the CDR3 is CASSEALQGETQYF.

Notes on this clone: The CDR3 extends 3 residues past the end of the read, so its final part is completed from the germline J gene. The chain joins TRBV6-2 or TRBV6-3 to TRBJ2-2; 11 bases line up with TRBD2. The trim removed 7 bases at V and 5 bases at J, leaving 6 bases unmatched. Germline loops: CDR1 MNHEY, CDR2 SVGEGT. The CDR3 extends over 15 amino acids. Here the CDR3 reads CASTGGLAVTGELFF. The DNA read from the CDR3 is TGTGCCAGCACCGGGGGACTAGCGGTTACCGGGGAG.

In the case of this clone: The CDR3 end falls 3 residues outside the read, so it is completed with the germline J gene. The chain recombines TRBV2 with TRBJ1-3, with a weak D call TRBD1 (5 bases). The CDR3 sequence is 15 residues long. CDR1 and CDR2 from the germline V gene are SNHLY and FYNNEI. V shed 4 bases and J shed 0 bases, with 10 bases lying between them. The CDR3 DNA, read in part, is TGTGCCAGCAGTGGACAGCCGTTCTCTGGAAACACC. Its translation is CASSGQPFSGNT. The entire CDR3 protein reads CASSGQPFSGNTIYF.

Comment on this clone: The CDR3 end is not reached by the read, which stops 3 residues before it; the germline J gene fills it in. The rearrangement links TRBV5-1 to TRBJ1-2; 8 bases map to TRBD1. The CDR3 extends over 15 amino acids. CDR1 and CDR2 from the germline V gene are SGHRS and YFSETQ. Trimming at V came to 4 bases and at J to 7 bases, leaving 12 bases not matched to a gene. The CDR3 is CASSPGTGAVSGYTF. The CDR3 bases that were read are TGCGCCAGCAGCCCTGGGACAGGTGCTGTCTCTGGC.

A note on this clone: The missing CDR3 end, 3 residues past where the read stops, is filled in from the germline J gene. The rearrangement uses TRBV5-5 and TRBJ2-5, with 7 positions matching TRBD2. Germline lookup yields CDR1 SGHKS and CDR2 YYEKEE (reference sequence). V lost 4 bases, J lost 0 bases, and 0 bases stayed unmatched. The length of the CDR3 is 13 residues. The sequenced part of the CDR3 DNA is TGTGCCAGCAGCCGGGGGGACCAAGAGACC. It yields the protein CASSRGDQET. The CDR3, in full, reads CASSRGDQETQYF.

Notes on this clone: The sequence runs out 3 residues before the end of the CDR3; the remainder is reconstructed from the germline J gene. V gene TRBV28 combines with J gene TRBJ1-1; 7 bases are a match to TRBD1. Unmatched junction bases numbered 2, after V lost 3 bases and J lost 1 base. The CDR3 sequence is 14 residues long. Germline CDR1 reads MDHEN; CDR2 reads SYDVKM. CDR3 bases read: TGTGCCAGCAGTTTGGGGACAGAGAACACTGAA. Amino acids: CASSLGTENTE. The whole CDR3 sequence reads CASSLGTENTEAFF.

Comment on this clone: With the read ending 3 residues before the CDR3 end, the germline J gene is used to fill in that end. The chain joins TRBV27 to TRBJ2-7; 8 bases agree with TRBD1. CDR1 is MNHEY, CDR2 SMNVEV, per germline (reference sequence). The V and J ends lost 5 bases and 4 bases, in that order; junction bases with no gene match: 10. The CDR3 is 15 residues long. The CDR3 bases that were read are TGTGCCAGCAGTCTTACCGGGACAGGCACTTACGAG. Encoded protein: CASSLTGTGTYE. The full CDR3 protein is CASSLTGTGTYEQYF.

Comments on this clone: With the read ending 3 residues before the CDR3 end, the germline J gene is used to fill in that end. V and J are TRBV19 and TRBJ2-2; 7 positions agree with TRBD2. CDR3 length equals 16 residues. V was pared by 0 bases and J by 6 bases, with 7 bases of the junction left unmatched. In germline, CDR1 is LNHDA, CDR2 SQIVND (reference sequence). The sequenced CDR3 bases are TGTGCCAGTAGTATAGATTCAGGGAGGGTATCCGGGGAG. It encodes CASSIDSGRVSGE. The CDR3 in its entirety is CASSIDSGRVSGELFF.

Comments on this clone: The read comes to an end 3 residues before the CDR3 does, leaving the germline J gene to fill in the end. The chain links TRBV5-4 to TRBJ2-3; 8 positions agree with TRBD1. Trimming at V came to 2 bases and at J to 6 bases, leaving 5 bases not matched to a gene. Germline V lookup: CDR1 SGHNT, CDR2 YYREEE (reference sequence). CDR3 size: 14 residues. CDR3 DNA, as far as it was read: TGTGCCAGCAGCTTACAGGGGGTCCTGGATACG. It translates to CASSLQGVLDT. The whole CDR3 protein reads CASSLQGVLDTQYF.

On this clone itself: Coverage ceases 3 residues before the CDR3 finishes, and the germline J gene fills in the end. The V and J genes are TRBV29-1 and TRBJ2-5; 12 bases map to TRBD2. The germline gives CDR1 SQVTM, CDR2 ANQGSEA. V trimming: 5 bases; J trimming: 4 bases; junction bases outside the gene matches: 2. The CDR3 loop spans 13 amino acids. Incomplete CDR3 DNA: TGCAGCGTTATGACTAGCGGGGGAGAGACC. Its translation: CSVMTSGGET. The whole CDR3 sequence reads CSVMTSGGETQYF. Variable domain in full (rest from reference TRBV29-1 and TRBJ2-5): SAVISQKPSRDICQRGTSLTIQCQVDSQVTMMFWYRQQPGQSLTLIATANQGSEATYESGFVIDKFPISRPNLTFSTLTVSNMSPEDSSIYLCSVMTSGGETQYFGPGTRLLVL.

With respect to this clone: The read stops 3 residues short of the end of the CDR3; the missing end is completed from the germline J gene. The chain links TRBV5-1 to TRBJ2-2; no clear D gene. The CDR3 contains 16 residues. Germline V gene data show CDR1 as SGHRS and CDR2 as YFSETQ. Trimming pared 0 bases from V and 0 bases from J, leaving 9 bases between. Partial CDR3 DNA: TGCGCCAGCAGCTTGGTAACAGATGCGAACACCGGGGAG. Translating it yields CASSLVTDANTGE. The full CDR3 reads CASSLVTDANTGELFF.

Concerning this clone: The CDR3 end is not reached by the read, which stops 3 residues before it; the germline J gene fills it in. The chain combines TRBV19 with TRBJ2-1, with TRBD2 matching 7 bases. The CDR3 runs 14 residues. CDR1 is LNHDA and CDR2 is SQIVND in the germline V gene (reference sequence). Germline trimming cut 3 bases from V and 3 bases from J; bases unmatched to any gene: 2. The DNA read from the CDR3 is TGTGCCAGTAGTATGGGGGGGGGCTACAATGAG. Translated, it gives CASSMGGGYNE. The whole CDR3 protein reads CASSMGGGYNEQFF.

The CDR3 reads CASSESTVAKNIQYF. The part of the CDR3 DNA that was read is TGTGCCAGCAGTGAATCTACCGTAGCCAAAAACATT. The chain has TRBV2 and TRBJ2-4; D ambiguous. The missing CDR3 end, 3 residues past where the read stops, is filled in from the germline J gene. V lost 2 bases, J lost 0 bases, and 8 bases lay in between. This CDR3 comprises 15 residues. Germline V gene data show CDR1 as SNHLY and CDR2 as FYNNEI.

Concerning this clone itself: The read finishes 3 residues shy of the CDR3 end, and the germline J gene is used to complete it. V gene TRBV20-1 combines with J gene TRBJ2-2, with D perhaps matching TRBD2 (6 bases). Germline V lookup: CDR1 DFQATT, CDR2 SNEGSKA (reference sequence). Trimming took 6 bases from V and 0 from J, leaving 17 bases between them. The CDR3 runs to 16 residues. The CDR3 region is CSAITPSVANTGELFF. The DNA read from the CDR3 is TGCAGTGCAATTACCCCTAGCGTTGCGAACACCGGGGAG.

This chain's CDR3 is CASTLDSLLTDTQYF. The CDR3 DNA, read in part, is TGTGCCAGCACCCTGGACAGCTTACTCACAGATACG. V is TRBV28 and J is TRBJ2-3; a possible D gene is TRBD1 (6 bases). The read halts 3 residues ahead of the CDR3 end, with the missing end drawn from the germline J gene. V gave up 7 bases and J gave up 2 bases, with 16 bases separating them. CDR1 and CDR2 from the germline V gene are MDHEN and SYDVKM. There are 15 residues in the CDR3.